This T cell receptor beta chain was sequenced for a study of blood T cell repertoires in COVID-19. The overall study: In each case, the material was cDNA or gDNA derived from T cells, B-cell-depleted T cells, or PBMCs.

Libraries were prepared by immunoSEQ multiplex PCR; TCRdb keeps only in-frame clonotypes and omits some of them. The sample has around 99,000 clones; 60% to 85% are singletons. The CDR3 is 13 amino acids. The junction had 3 bases not matched to a gene; V was cut back by 8 bases and J by 1 base. Specimen: peripheral blood. The chain joins TRBV12-3 or TRBV12-4 to TRBJ2-3, with TRBD2 identical over 7 bases. The TCR was taken from a woman older than 75 with active or convalescent COVID-19. The CDR3 nucleotides are TGTGCCAGCGCGGGAGTCGGCACAGATACGCAGTATTTT. Its translation is CASAGVGTDTQYF.